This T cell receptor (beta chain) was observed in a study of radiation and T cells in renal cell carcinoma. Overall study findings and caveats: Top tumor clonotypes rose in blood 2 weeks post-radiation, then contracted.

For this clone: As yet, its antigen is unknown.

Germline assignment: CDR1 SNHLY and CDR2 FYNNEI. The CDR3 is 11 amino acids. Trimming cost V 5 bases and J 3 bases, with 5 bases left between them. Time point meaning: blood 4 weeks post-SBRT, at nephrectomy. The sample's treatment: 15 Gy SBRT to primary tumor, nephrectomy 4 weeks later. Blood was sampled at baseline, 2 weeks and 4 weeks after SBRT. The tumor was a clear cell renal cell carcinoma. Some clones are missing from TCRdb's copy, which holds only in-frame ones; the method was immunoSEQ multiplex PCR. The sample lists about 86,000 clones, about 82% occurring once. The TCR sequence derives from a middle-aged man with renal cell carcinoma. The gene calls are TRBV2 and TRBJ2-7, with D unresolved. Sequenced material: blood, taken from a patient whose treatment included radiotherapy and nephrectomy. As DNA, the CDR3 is TGTGCCAGCAGTAGGGACTACGAGCAGTACTTC. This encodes CASSRDYEQYF.